The present T cell receptor (beta chain) was sequenced within a study of OX40 agonist ivuxolimab in advanced cancers. About the investigation overall: Ivuxolimab was an agonistic, fully human IgG2 monoclonal antibody directed against OX40 (CD134), a costimulatory receptor. Intravenous ivuxolimab was administered to patients every 2 weeks at six dose levels: 0.01, 0.1, 0.3, 1.5, 3 and 10 mg/kg. Of the roughly 51 patients in dose escalation, 19 had hepatocellular carcinoma, roughly 15 had melanoma, 9 had renal cell carcinoma and 9 had head and neck cancer. In the dose-escalation cohort, 70% to 85% of patients were male, and the mean age was roughly 60 years with a range of about 20 to 90. Patients were allowed to have had prior anti-PD-1, anti-PD-L1 or anti-CTLA-4 therapy, and approximately 37% of the dose-escalation patients had been treated with checkpoint inhibitors. Three dose-escalation patients achieved partial responses, one with hepatocellular carcinoma and two with cutaneous melanoma. The purpose of peripheral TCRbeta sequencing was to test whether ivuxolimab changed TCR sequence diversity and led to clonal T-cell expansion. The paper describes the monotherapy dose-escalation part (N of about 55 patients) of the phase I trial of ivuxolimab. On the study overall, not on this receptor specifically: At doses from 0.1 to 3.0 mg/kg, clonal expansion was seen in both CD4+ and CD8+ blood T cells between baseline and week 6. After ivuxolimab, expanded clones were on average more numerous among CD8+ T cells than among CD4+ T cells. Low levels of normalized T-cell clonal expansion were also seen in some nonresponding patients. In the 0.1-3.0 mg/kg groups, partial responders were among the patients with the lowest normalized peripheral clonal expansion, particularly in CD8+ T cells. The antigen specificity of the clonally expanded peripheral T cells was not determined.

To sequence the TCRbeta CDR3 region, genomic DNA was isolated from the sorted cells. The immunoSEQ Assay was used to sequence the TCRbeta CDR3 regions. Here the immuneACCESS table is served through TCRdb, limited to in-frame sequences with V and J called. Missing clones are a known gap in these copies; in checked studies unresolved V genes cover under half, and the rest lacks a known reason. This sample holds 60,000 to 90,000 clones; about 80% were observed only once. The leading ten clones occupy roughly 0.44% of the sample. The germline V gene yields SGHNT for CDR1 and YENEEA for CDR2. Relative to germline, V is 1 base shorter and J is 5 bases shorter, with 14 bases between their ends. The CDR3 numbers 15 residues from cysteine through phenylalanine. Here the CDR3 DNA is all that survives: 45 bases in frame from base 1. Patients with autoimmune disease history or receiving systemic immunosuppression were excluded from the trial. Peripheral blood for TCR sequencing was drawn from every dose cohort at baseline, at cycle 4 day 1 and at cycle 7 day 1. Samples were obtained from an open-label, multicenter, first-in-human phase I dose-escalation trial of ivuxolimab. Adults with locally advanced or metastatic melanoma, renal cell carcinoma, hepatocellular carcinoma or head and neck squamous cell carcinoma were enrolled in the trial. Before TCR sequencing, CD4+ T cells and CD8+ T cells were sorted from peripheral blood as separate populations.

A note on this clone: The antigen this receptor binds is unknown. Within one base of it there is no much larger clone, and no base qualities were kept.

The sequenced sample was CD4+ or CD8+ T cells sorted from blood, obtained in a trial of the OX40 agonist ivuxolimab. The chain was built from TRBV11-3 and TRBJ2-5; the D gene is perhaps TRBD1, on 5 matching bases. The receptor's source is an adult with an advanced solid tumor such as melanoma, head and neck, liver or kidney cancer. The DNA sequence is given as TGTGCCAGCAGCTTAGGTGGGGCGGCGGTGGAGACCCAGTACTTC. This yields the protein CASSLGGAAVETQYF.